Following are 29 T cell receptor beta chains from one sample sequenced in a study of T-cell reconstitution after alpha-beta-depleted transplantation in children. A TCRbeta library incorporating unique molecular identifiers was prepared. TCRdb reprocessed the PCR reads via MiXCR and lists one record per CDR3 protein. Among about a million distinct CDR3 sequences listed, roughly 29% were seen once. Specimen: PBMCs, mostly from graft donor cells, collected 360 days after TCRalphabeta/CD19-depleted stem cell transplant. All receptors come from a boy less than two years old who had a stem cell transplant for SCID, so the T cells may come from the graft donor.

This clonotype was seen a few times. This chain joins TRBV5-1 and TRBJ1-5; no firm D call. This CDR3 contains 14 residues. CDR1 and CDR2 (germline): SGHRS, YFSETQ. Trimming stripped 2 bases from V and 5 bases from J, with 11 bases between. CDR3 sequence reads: CASSFDGSDQPQHF. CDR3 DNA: TGCGCCAGCAGCTTCGACGGCTCTGATCAGCCCCAGCATTTT.

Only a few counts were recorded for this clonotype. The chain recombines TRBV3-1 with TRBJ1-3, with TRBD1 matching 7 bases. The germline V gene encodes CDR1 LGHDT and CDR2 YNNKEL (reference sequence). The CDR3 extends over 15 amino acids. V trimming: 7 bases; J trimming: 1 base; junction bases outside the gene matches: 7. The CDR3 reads CASIQSGGSGNTIYF. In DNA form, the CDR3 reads TGTGCCAGCATTCAATCAGGGGGATCTGGAAACACCATATATTTT.

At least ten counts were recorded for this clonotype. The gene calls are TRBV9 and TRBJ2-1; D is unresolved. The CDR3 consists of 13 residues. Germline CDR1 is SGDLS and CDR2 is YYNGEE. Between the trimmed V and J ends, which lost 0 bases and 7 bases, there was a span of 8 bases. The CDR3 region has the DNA TGTGCCAGCAGCGTAGAGAGTGGAAATGAGCAGTTCTTC. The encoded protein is CASSVESGNEQFF.

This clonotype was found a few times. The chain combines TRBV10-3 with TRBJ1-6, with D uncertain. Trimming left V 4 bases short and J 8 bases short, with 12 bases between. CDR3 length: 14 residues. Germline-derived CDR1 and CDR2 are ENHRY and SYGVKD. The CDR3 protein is CAISGVPEDSPLHF. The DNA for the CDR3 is TGTGCCATCAGTGGGGTCCCAGAGGATTCACCCCTCCACTTT.

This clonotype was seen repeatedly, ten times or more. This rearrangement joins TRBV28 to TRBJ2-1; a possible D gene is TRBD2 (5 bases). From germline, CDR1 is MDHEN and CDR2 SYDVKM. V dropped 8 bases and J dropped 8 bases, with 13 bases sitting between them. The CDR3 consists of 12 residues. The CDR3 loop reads CASREPKDEQFF. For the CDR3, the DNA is TGTGCCAGCCGGGAACCTAAAGATGAGCAGTTCTTC.

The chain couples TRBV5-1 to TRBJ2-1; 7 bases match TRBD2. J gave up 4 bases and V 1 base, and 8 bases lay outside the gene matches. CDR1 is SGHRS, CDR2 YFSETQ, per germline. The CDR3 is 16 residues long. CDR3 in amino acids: CASSLLTGGNYNEQFF. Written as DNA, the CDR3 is TGCGCCAGCAGCTTGTTAACGGGGGGAAATTACAATGAGCAGTTCTTC.

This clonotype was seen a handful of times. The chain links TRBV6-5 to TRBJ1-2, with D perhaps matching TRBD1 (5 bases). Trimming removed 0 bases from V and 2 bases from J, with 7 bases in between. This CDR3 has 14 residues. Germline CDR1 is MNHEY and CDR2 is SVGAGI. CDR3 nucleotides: TGTGCCAGCAGTTACTCGACAGCGAACTATGGCTACACCTTC. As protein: CASSYSTANYGYTF.

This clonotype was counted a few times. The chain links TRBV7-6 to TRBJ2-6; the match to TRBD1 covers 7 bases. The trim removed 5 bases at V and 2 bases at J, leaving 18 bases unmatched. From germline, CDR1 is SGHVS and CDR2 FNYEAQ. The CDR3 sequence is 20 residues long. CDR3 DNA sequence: TGTGCCAGCAGCCTTATGTGGTTCCGGGACAGCAGCCCTGGGGCCAACGTCCTGACTTTC. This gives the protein CASSLMWFRDSSPGANVLTF.

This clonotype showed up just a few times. The CDR3 spells CASLLGFLDTQYF. CDR3 DNA sequence: TGTGCCAGCCTTCTCGGCTTTTTAGATACGCAGTATTTT. J is TRBJ2-3 and V is TRBV2; D gene ambiguous. The length of the CDR3 is 13 residues. The V end was cut by 8 bases, the J end by 5 bases, with 14 bases between. Germline CDR1 reads SNHLY; CDR2 reads FYNNEI.

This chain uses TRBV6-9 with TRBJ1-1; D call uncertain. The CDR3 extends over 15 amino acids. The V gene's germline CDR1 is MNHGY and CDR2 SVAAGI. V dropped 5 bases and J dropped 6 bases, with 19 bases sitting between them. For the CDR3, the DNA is TGTGCCAGCAGTCTATCATCTCTACGCGCGCCTGAAGCTTTCTTT. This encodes CASSLSSLRAPEAFF.

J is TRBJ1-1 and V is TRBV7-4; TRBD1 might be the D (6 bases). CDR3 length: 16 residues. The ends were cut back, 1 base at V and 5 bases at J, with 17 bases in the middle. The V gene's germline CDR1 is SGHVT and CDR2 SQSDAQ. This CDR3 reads CASSLVLRRGETEAFF. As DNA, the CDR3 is TGTGCCAGCAGCTTAGTCTTACGCAGGGGAGAGACTGAAGCTTTCTTT.

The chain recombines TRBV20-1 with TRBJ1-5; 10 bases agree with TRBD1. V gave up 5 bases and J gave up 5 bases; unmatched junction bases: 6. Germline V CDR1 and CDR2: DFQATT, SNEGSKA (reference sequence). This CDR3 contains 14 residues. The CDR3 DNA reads TGCAGTGCTCGGACAGGGGGGAGGGATCAGCCCCAGCATTTT. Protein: CSARTGGRDQPQHF.

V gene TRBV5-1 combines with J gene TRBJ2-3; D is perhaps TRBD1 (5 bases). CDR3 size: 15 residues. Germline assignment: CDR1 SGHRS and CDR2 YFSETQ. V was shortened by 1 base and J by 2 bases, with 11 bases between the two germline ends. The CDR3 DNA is TGCGCCAGCAGCTTGCGTGACAGCTCCACAGATACGCAGTATTTT. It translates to CASSLRDSSTDTQYF.

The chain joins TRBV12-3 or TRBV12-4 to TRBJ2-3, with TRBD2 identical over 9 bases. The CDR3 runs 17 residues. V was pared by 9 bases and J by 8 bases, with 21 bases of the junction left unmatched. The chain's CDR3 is CASIPPGLAGSLGTQYF. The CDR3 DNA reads TGTGCCAGTATCCCACCGGGGCTAGCGGGGTCCCTAGGTACGCAGTATTTT.

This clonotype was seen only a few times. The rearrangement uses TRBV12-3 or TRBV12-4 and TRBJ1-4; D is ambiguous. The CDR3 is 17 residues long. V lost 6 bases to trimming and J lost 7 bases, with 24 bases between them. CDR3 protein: CASSASLGRRRSEKLFF. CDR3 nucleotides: TGTGCCAGCAGCGCTTCCCTCGGTCGCAGGCGAAGTGAAAAACTGTTTTTT.

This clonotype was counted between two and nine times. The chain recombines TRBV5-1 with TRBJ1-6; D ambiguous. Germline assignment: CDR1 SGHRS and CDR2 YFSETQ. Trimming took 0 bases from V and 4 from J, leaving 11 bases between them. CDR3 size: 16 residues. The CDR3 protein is CASSLGSATYNSPLHF. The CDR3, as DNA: TGCGCCAGCAGCTTGGGTTCGGCGACGTATAATTCACCCCTCCACTTT.

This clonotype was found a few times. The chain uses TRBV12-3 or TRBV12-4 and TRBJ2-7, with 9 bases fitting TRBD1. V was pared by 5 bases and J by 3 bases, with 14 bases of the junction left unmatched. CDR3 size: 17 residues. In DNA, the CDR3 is TGTGCCAGCAGTATGGGACAGGGAAAAGGAAGGGACTACGAGCAGTACTTC. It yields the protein CASSMGQGKGRDYEQYF.

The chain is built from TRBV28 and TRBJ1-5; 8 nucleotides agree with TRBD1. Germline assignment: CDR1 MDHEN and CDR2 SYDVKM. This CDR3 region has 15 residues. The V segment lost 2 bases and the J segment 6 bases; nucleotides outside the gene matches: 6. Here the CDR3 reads CASSLLGQGSQPQHF. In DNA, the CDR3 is TGTGCCAGCAGTTTACTAGGACAGGGTAGTCAGCCCCAGCATTTT. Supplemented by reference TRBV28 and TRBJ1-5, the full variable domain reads DVKVTQSSRYLVKRTGEKVFLECVQDMDHENMFWYRQDPGLGLRLIYFSYDVKMKEKGDIPEGYSVSREKKERFSLILESASTNQTSMYLCASSLLGQGSQPQHFGDGTRLSIL.

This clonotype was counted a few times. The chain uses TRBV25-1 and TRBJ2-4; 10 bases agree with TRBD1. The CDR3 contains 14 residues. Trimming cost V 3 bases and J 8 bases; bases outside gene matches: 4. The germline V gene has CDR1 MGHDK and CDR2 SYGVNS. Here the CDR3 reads CASSEGQGSDIQYF. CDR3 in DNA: TGTGCCAGCAGTGAGGGACAGGGGTCGGACATTCAGTACTTC.

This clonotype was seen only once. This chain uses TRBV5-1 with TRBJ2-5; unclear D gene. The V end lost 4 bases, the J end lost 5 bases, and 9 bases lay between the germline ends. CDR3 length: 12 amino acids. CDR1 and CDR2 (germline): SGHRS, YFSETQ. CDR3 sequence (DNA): TGCGCCAGCAGCATAAGTTGGGAGACCCAGTACTTC. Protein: CASSISWETQYF.

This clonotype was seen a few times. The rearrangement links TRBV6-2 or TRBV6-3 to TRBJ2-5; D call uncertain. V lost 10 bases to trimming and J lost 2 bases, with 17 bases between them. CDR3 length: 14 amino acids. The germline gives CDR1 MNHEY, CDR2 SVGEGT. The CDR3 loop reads CATKDWLGQETQYF. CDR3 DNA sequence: TGTGCCACCAAGGATTGGCTAGGACAAGAGACCCAGTACTTC.

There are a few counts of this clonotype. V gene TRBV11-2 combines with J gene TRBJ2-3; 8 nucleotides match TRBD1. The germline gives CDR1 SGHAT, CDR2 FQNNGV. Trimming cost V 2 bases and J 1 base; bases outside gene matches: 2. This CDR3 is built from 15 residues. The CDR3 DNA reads TGTGCCAGCAGCTTATGGGGACAGGGCACAGATACGCAGTATTTT. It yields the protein CASSLWGQGTDTQYF.

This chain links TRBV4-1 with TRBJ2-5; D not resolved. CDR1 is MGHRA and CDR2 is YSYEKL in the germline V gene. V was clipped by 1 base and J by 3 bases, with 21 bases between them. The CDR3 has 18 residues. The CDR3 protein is CASSQAAVRARPEETQYF. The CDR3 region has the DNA TGCGCCAGCAGCCAAGCAGCCGTACGGGCGCGCCCAGAAGAGACCCAGTACTTC.

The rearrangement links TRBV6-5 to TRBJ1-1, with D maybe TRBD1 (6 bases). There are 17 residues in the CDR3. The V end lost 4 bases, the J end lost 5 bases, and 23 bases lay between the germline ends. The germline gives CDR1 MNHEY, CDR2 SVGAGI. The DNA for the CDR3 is TGTGCCAGCAGTTTACTCCTTCCCCCGGGGGCTTGGACTGAAGCTTTCTTT. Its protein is CASSLLLPPGAWTEAFF.

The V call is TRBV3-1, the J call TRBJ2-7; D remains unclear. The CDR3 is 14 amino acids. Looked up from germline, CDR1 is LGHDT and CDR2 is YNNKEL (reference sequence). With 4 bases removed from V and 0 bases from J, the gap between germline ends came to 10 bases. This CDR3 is CASSLEEASYEQYF. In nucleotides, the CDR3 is TGTGCCAGCAGCCTAGAAGAGGCCTCCTACGAGCAGTACTTC.

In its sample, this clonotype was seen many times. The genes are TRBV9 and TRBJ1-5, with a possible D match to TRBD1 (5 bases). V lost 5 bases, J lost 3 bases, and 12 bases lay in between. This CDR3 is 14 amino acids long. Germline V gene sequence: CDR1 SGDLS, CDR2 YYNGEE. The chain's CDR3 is CASSGAGFNQPQHF. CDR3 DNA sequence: TGTGCCAGCAGTGGGGCCGGCTTCAATCAGCCCCAGCATTTT.

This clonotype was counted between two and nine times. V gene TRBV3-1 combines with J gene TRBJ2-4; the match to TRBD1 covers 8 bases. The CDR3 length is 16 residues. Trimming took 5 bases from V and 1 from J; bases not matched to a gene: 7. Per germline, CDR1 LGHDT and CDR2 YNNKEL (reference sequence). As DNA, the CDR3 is TGTGCCAGCAGCACCCGGACAGGGCTCGCCAAAAACATTCAGTACTTC. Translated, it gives CASSTRTGLAKNIQYF.

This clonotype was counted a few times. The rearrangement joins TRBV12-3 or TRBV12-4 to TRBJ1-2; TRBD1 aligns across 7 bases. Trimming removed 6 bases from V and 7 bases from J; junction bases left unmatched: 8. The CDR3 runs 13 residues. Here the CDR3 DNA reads TGTGCCAGCAGAGAAACAGGGGTTGGTGGCTACACCTTC. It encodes CASRETGVGGYTF.

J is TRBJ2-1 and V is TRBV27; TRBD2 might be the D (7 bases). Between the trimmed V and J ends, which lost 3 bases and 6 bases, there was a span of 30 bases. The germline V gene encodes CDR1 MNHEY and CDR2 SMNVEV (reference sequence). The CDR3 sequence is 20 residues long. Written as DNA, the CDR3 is TGTGCCAGCAGTTTTTCAACGGGGGGAGTGGGTGGGGGCAAAGCCAATGAGCAGTTCTTC. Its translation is CASSFSTGGVGGGKANEQFF.